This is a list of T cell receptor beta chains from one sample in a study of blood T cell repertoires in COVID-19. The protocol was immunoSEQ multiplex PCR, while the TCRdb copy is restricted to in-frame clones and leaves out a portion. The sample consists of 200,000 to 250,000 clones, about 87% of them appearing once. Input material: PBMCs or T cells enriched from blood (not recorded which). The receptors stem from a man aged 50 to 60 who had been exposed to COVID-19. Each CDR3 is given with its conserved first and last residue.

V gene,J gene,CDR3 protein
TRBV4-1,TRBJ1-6,CASSQAYGSSYNSPLHF
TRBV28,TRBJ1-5,CASSFGTGDQPQHF
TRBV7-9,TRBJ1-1,CASSLVRGRGGTEAFF
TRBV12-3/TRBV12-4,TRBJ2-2,CASSRQGAGELFF
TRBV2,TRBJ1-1,CASSAGQDTEAFF
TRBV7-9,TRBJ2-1,CASSSSGQGYEQFF
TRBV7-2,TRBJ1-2,CASSPGRVGYGYTF
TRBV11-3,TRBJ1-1,CASSKRTENTEAFF
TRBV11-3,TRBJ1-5,CARVRGSGGNQPQHF
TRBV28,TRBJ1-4,CASSSPGGGTNEKLFF
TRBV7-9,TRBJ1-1,CASSLGQATEAFF
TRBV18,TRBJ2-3,CASSPVRSTDTQYF
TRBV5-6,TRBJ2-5,CASSFWQGRETQYF
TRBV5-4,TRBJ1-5,CASSPGPGKGNQPQHF
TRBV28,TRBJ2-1,CALAGGWSGEQFF
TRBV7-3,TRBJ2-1,CASSSKPGLAFGNEQFF
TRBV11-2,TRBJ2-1,CASSSINEQFF
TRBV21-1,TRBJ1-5,CASRYGGNGDSNQPQHF
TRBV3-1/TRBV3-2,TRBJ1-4,CASSHRDRSHEKLFF
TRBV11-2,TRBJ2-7,CASRDSGSYEQYF
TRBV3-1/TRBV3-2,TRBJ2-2,CASSQGTGLNTGELFF
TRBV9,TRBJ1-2,CASSVVSGDYGYTF
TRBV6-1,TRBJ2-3,CASSGLAGRHADTQYF
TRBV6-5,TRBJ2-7,CASSYSATTYEQYF